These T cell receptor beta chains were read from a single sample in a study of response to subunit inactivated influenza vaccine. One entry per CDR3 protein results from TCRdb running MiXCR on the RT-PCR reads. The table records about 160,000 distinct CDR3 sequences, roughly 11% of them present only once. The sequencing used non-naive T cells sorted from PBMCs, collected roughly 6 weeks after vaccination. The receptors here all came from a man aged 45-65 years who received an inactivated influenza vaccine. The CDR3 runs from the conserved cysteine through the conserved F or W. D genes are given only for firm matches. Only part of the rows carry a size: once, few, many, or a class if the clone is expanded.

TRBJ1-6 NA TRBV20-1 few CSAAVPQGALTPLHF TGCAGTGCCGCGGTCCCTCAGGGTGCCCTAACACCCCTCCACTTT
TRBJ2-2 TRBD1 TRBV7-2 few CASSLRQGWTGELFF TGTGCCAGCAGCCTGCGACAGGGTTGGACCGGGGAGCTGTTTTTT
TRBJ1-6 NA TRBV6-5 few CASSNGGGQNSPLHF TGTGCCAGCAGTAACGGGGGAGGCCAGAATTCACCCCTCCACTTT
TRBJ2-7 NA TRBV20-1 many CSAPRVSRGVYEQYF TGCAGTGCTCCGCGTGTGAGCAGGGGAGTATACGAGCAGTACTTC
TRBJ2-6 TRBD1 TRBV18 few CASSPGQGGANVLTF TGTGCCAGCTCACCAGGACAGGGTGGGGCCAACGTCCTGACTTTC
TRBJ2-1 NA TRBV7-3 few CASSLEKAPYNEQFF TGTGCCAGCAGCTTAGAAAAGGCACCCTACAATGAGCAGTTCTTC
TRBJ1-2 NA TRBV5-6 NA CASSAIGGGLGGYTF TGTGCCAGCAGCGCGATAGGTGGGGGGCTCGGCGGCTACACCTTC
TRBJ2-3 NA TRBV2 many CASSQGAPSTDTQYF TGTGCCAGCAGCCAGGGAGCACCGAGCACAGATACGCAGTATTTT
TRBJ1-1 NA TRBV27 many CASSLTGTEKNTEAFF TGTGCCAGCAGCTTAACCGGGACGGAGAAGAACACTGAAGCTTTCTTT
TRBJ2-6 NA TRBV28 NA CASTTVNSGANVLTF TGCGCCAGCACCACAGTGAACTCTGGGGCCAACGTCCTGACTTTC
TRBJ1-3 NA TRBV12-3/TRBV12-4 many CASSLSPPGNTIYF TGTGCCAGCAGTTTATCGCCACCTGGAAACACCATATATTTT
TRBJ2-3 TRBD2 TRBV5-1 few CASSWTSGGPDTQYF TGCGCCAGCAGCTGGACTAGCGGGGGTCCAGATACGCAGTATTTT
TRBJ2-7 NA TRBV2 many CASRQGGEQYF TGTGCCAGCAGACAGGGAGGCGAGCAGTACTTC
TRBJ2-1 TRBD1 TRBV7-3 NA CASSFGRGLSNEQFF TGTGCCAGCAGCTTCGGCAGGGGGCTGAGCAATGAGCAGTTCTTC
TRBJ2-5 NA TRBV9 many CASSVEGAFGETQYF TGTGCCAGCAGCGTAGAAGGGGCGTTCGGGGAGACCCAGTACTTC
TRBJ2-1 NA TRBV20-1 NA CSARDLMTTRNEQFF TGCAGTGCTAGAGATTTAATGACGACACGCAATGAGCAGTTCTTC
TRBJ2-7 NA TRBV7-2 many CASSPGREYSKQYF TGTGCCAGCAGCCCCGGCCGGGAATACTCCAAGCAGTACTTC
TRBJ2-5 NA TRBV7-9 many CASSLDWGQETQYF TGTGCCAGCAGCTTAGACTGGGGACAAGAGACCCAGTACTTC
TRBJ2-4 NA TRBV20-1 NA CSAQPRGFTNIQYF TGCAGTGCCCAACCCCGGGGGTTCACAAACATTCAGTACTTC
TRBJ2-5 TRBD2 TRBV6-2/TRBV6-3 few CASIGLAGGQGQETQYF TGTGCCAGCATCGGACTAGCGGGAGGACAGGGACAAGAGACCCAGTACTTC
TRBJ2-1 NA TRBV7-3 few CASSPGAWDEQFF TGTGCCAGCAGCCCAGGGGCTTGGGATGAGCAGTTCTTC
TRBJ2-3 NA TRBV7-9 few CASSPLATSSTDTQYF TGTGCCAGCAGCCCGTTGGCCACATCTAGCACAGATACGCAGTATTTT
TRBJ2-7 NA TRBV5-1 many CASSLAAGTYEQYF TGCGCCAGCAGCTTGGCCGCGGGAACCTACGAGCAGTACTTC
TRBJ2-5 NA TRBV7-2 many CASSFSMETQYF TGTGCCAGCAGCTTTAGCATGGAGACCCAGTACTTC
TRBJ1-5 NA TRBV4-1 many CASSQGSIRGRGNQPQHF TGCGCCAGCAGCCAAGGATCAATTCGGGGACGGGGCAATCAGCCCCAGCATTTT
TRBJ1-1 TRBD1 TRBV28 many CASSDGQGAEAFF TGTGCCAGCAGTGACGGACAGGGGGCGGAAGCTTTCTTT
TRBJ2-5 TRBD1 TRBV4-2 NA CASSLRQGRQETQYF TGTGCCAGCAGCCTACGACAGGGTCGGCAAGAGACCCAGTACTTC
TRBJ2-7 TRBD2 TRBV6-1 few CASRKRLGRTSGASYEQYF TGTGCCAGCAGAAAAAGACTAGGTAGGACTAGCGGGGCCTCCTACGAGCAGTACTTC
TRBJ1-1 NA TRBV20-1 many CSARDGRLSTEAFF TGCAGTGCTAGAGACGGACGACTGAGCACTGAAGCTTTCTTT
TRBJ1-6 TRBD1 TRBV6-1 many CASWTGDYNSPLHF TGTGCCAGTTGGACAGGGGACTATAATTCACCCCTCCACTTT
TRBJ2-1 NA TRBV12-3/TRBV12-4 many CASSFGTYNEQFF TGTGCCAGCAGCTTTGGGACATACAATGAGCAGTTCTTC
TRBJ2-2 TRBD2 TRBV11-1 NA CASSLGGGVNTGELFF TGTGCCAGCAGCTTAGGGGGGGGAGTGAACACCGGGGAGCTGTTTTTT
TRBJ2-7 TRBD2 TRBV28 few CASTSSGRYEQYF TGTGCCAGCACCTCTAGCGGGAGATACGAGCAGTACTTC
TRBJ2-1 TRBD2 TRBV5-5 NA CASSTTPGLAAEQFF TGTGCCAGCAGCACAACCCCGGGACTAGCGGCCGAGCAGTTCTTC